The TCR beta chain described here comes from a study of CD8 T cells in ankylosing spondylitis. Study-wide findings and caveats: In synovial fluid and blood from reactive arthritis, some motif variants were previously reported.

One entry per CDR3 protein, called by TCRdb with MiXCR from the 5' RACE reads. The sample holds 150,000 or so distinct CDR3 sequences, around a third seen once. About this clonotype itself: Its target is not known. This could be a read error, since a much larger clone is one nucleotide away.

Sample: synovial fluid, either unsorted or a sorted T cell fraction (not recorded which). The origin of this receptor is a male donor with ankylosing spondylitis.

This CDR3 is CASSPTSGNTGELFF. The CDR3 coding sequence is TGTGCCAGCAGCCCGACTAGCGGGAACACCGGGGAGCTGTTTTTT. The chain has TRBV7-9 and TRBJ2-2; 9 bases map to TRBD2. From germline, CDR1 is SEHNR and CDR2 FQNEAQ (reference sequence). The CDR3 spans 15 residues. The V gene end was trimmed by 5 bases and the J gene end by 1 base; junction bases not matched to a gene: 2.